The rows below give T cell receptor beta chains drawn from one sample of a study of T cells after yellow fever vaccination. In TCRdb, the 5' RACE reads were re-called with MiXCR into one record per CDR3 protein. The sample carries about 120,000 distinct CDR3 sequences, roughly 8.2% recorded once. Sequencing used CD8+ T cells sorted from PBMCs, obtained on the day of the yellow fever booster vaccination. Receptor source: a young man who received the YFV17D yellow fever vaccine. Both conserved end residues are part of each CDR3. A D gene is named only where the DNA matches it firmly. Size is omitted from some rows. Given values are once, few, many or a class for expanded clones.

J gene: TRBJ1-1
V gene: TRBV5-1
clone size: -
D gene: -
CDR3 DNA: TGCGCCAGCAGCTCCAGTCAGGGTGGTAACACTGAAGCTTTCTTT
CDR3 protein: CASSSSQGGNTEAFF

J gene: TRBJ2-5
V gene: TRBV4-1
clone size: few
D gene: -
CDR3 DNA: TGCGCCAGCAGCCCCCCGGGCGGTAGGAGGTGGACCCAGTACTTC
CDR3 protein: CASSPPGGRRWTQYF

J gene: TRBJ1-1
V gene: TRBV10-3
clone size: -
D gene: -
CDR3 DNA: TGTGCCATCAGCGTGACGGTCCCGAACACTGAAGCTTTCTTT
CDR3 protein: CAISVTVPNTEAFF

J gene: TRBJ2-3
V gene: TRBV5-4
clone size: few
D gene: -
CDR3 DNA: TGTGCCAGCAGCTTTCGGGTCCCCACAGATACGCAGTATTTT
CDR3 protein: CASSFRVPTDTQYF

J gene: TRBJ2-3
V gene: TRBV27
clone size: -
D gene: -
CDR3 DNA: TGTGCCAGCAGCCTCATTGGGGCAGGTAGTACAGATACGCAGTATTTT
CDR3 protein: CASSLIGAGSTDTQYF

J gene: TRBJ2-3
V gene: TRBV6-5
clone size: many
D gene: -
CDR3 DNA: TGTGCCAGCAGTTACTCGACTTCGGAGGGAGATACGCAGTATTTT
CDR3 protein: CASSYSTSEGDTQYF

J gene: TRBJ2-2
V gene: TRBV14
clone size: few
D gene: -
CDR3 DNA: TGTGCCAGCAGCCAAGATTATCCCGGGGAGCTGTTTTTT
CDR3 protein: CASSQDYPGELFF

J gene: TRBJ1-1
V gene: TRBV4-3
clone size: many
D gene: -
CDR3 DNA: TGCGCCAGCAGCCAAGATTACGGGGCAGCTGAAGCTTTCTTT
CDR3 protein: CASSQDYGAAEAFF

J gene: TRBJ2-5
V gene: TRBV9
clone size: -
D gene: -
CDR3 DNA: TGTGCCAGCAGCGTAACTGGCGGACAGTCCCTCCAAGAGACCCAGTACTTC
CDR3 protein: CASSVTGGQSLQETQYF

J gene: TRBJ2-7
V gene: TRBV4-1
clone size: -
D gene: -
CDR3 DNA: TGCGCCAGCAGCCAAGCACCGGGAGCTATTTACGAGCAGTACTTC
CDR3 protein: CASSQAPGAIYEQYF

J gene: TRBJ2-4
V gene: TRBV20-1
clone size: many
D gene: TRBD1
CDR3 DNA: TGCAGTGCTAGAGATGGACAGGGTACCTTTTTAGCCAAAAACATTCAGTACTTC
CDR3 protein: CSARDGQGTFLAKNIQYF

J gene: TRBJ1-2
V gene: TRBV5-5
clone size: many
D gene: -
CDR3 DNA: TGTGCCAGCAGCTTTGAGCCGGGGGTGGACTATGGCTACACCTTC
CDR3 protein: CASSFEPGVDYGYTF

J gene: TRBJ1-1
V gene: TRBV27
clone size: -
D gene: TRBD1
CDR3 DNA: TGTGCCAGCAGTTTGGGGACAGGGTACACTGAAGCTTTCTTT
CDR3 protein: CASSLGTGYTEAFF

J gene: TRBJ1-5
V gene: TRBV4-1
clone size: few
D gene: -
CDR3 DNA: TGCGCCAGCAGCCAAGTAAAAGGGCTCGATCAGCCCCAGCATTTT
CDR3 protein: CASSQVKGLDQPQHF

J gene: TRBJ2-3
V gene: TRBV20-1
clone size: medium-sized
D gene: -
CDR3 DNA: TGCAGTGCTAGAGCCCGGGACGAAGGAAGAGATACGCAGTATTTT
CDR3 protein: CSARARDEGRDTQYF

J gene: TRBJ1-1
V gene: TRBV27
clone size: few
D gene: -
CDR3 DNA: TGTGCCAGCAGTTTAGGGGCCAGGGTGGGCACTGAAGCTTTCTTT
CDR3 protein: CASSLGARVGTEAFF

J gene: TRBJ1-1
V gene: TRBV12-3/TRBV12-4
clone size: -
D gene: -
CDR3 DNA: TGTGCCAGCAGTTTCCCTGGGTCGAACACTGAAGCTTTCTTT
CDR3 protein: CASSFPGSNTEAFF

J gene: TRBJ1-1
V gene: TRBV9
clone size: few
D gene: -
CDR3 DNA: TGTGCCAGCAGCGTATCTGGGGCGGCCACTGAAGCTTTCTTT
CDR3 protein: CASSVSGAATEAFF

J gene: TRBJ1-6
V gene: TRBV27
clone size: few
D gene: -
CDR3 DNA: TGTGCCAGCAGCCCCCCGAATTCACCCCTCCACTTT
CDR3 protein: CASSPPNSPLHF

J gene: TRBJ2-2
V gene: TRBV6-5
clone size: few
D gene: -
CDR3 DNA: TGTGCCAGCAGTTGGTGGGGGACCACCGGGGAGCTGTTTTTT
CDR3 protein: CASSWWGTTGELFF

J gene: TRBJ2-1
V gene: TRBV5-1
clone size: -
D gene: -
CDR3 DNA: TGCGCCAGCAGCTCGCCACAGGAGAATCGTATTGAGCAGTTCTTC
CDR3 protein: CASSSPQENRIEQFF

J gene: TRBJ1-1
V gene: TRBV6-2/TRBV6-3
clone size: -
D gene: -
CDR3 DNA: TGTGCCAGCAGCCATATACAGAACACTGAAGCTTTCTTT
CDR3 protein: CASSHIQNTEAFF

J gene: TRBJ1-1
V gene: TRBV7-8
clone size: few
D gene: TRBD1
CDR3 DNA: TGTGCCAGCACGACAGGGACGGGGACTGAAGCTTTCTTT
CDR3 protein: CASTTGTGTEAFF

J gene: TRBJ2-3
V gene: TRBV6-4
clone size: -
D gene: -
CDR3 DNA: TGTGCCAGCAGTGAAGCCAGGGGGGCAGATACGCAGTATTTT
CDR3 protein: CASSEARGADTQYF

J gene: TRBJ1-1
V gene: TRBV29-1
clone size: many
D gene: TRBD1
CDR3 DNA: TGCAGCGCTGGGACAGGGGCCACTGAAGCTTTCTTT
CDR3 protein: CSAGTGATEAFF

J gene: TRBJ2-1
V gene: TRBV5-1
clone size: -
D gene: TRBD2
CDR3 DNA: TGCGCCAGCAGCTTTAGCGGGGGTAGGAATGAGCAGTTCTTC
CDR3 protein: CASSFSGGRNEQFF

J gene: TRBJ2-3
V gene: TRBV15
clone size: few
D gene: -
CDR3 DNA: TGTGCCACCAGCCCCCAGAAGGGGGATACGCAGTATTTT
CDR3 protein: CATSPQKGDTQYF

J gene: TRBJ2-7
V gene: TRBV6-5
clone size: few
D gene: TRBD2
CDR3 DNA: TGTGCCAGCAGTTTCCACCAGCGGGGACGGGGCGAGCAGTACTTC
CDR3 protein: CASSFHQRGRGEQYF

J gene: TRBJ2-3
V gene: TRBV12-3/TRBV12-4
clone size: -
D gene: -
CDR3 DNA: TGTGCCAGCAGCAACCGCGGGGGCCCGAGCACAGATACGCAGTATTTT
CDR3 protein: CASSNRGGPSTDTQYF

J gene: TRBJ2-5
V gene: TRBV6-5
clone size: few
D gene: -
CDR3 DNA: TGTGCCAGCAGCCCCGCGGGAGAGACCCAGTACTTC
CDR3 protein: CASSPAGETQYF

J gene: TRBJ1-1
V gene: TRBV4-2
clone size: few
D gene: TRBD1
CDR3 DNA: TGTGCCAGCAGCCGACGGACAGGCGAGAACACTGAAGCTTTCTTT
CDR3 protein: CASSRRTGENTEAFF

J gene: TRBJ2-1
V gene: TRBV4-2
clone size: -
D gene: TRBD2
CDR3 DNA: TGTGCCAGCAGCCAAGAGGGAAGCGGGAGACTAGCGGGGTACCATGAGCAGTTCTTC
CDR3 protein: CASSQEGSGRLAGYHEQFF

J gene: TRBJ2-1
V gene: TRBV4-1
clone size: -
D gene: TRBD1
CDR3 DNA: TGCGCCAGCGGGAAGATAGGGACAGGCTTCTCCTACAATGAGCAGTTCTTC
CDR3 protein: CASGKIGTGFSYNEQFF

J gene: TRBJ2-6
V gene: TRBV13
clone size: few
D gene: -
CDR3 DNA: TGTGCCAGCAGCTCGCCCCGGTCTGGGGCCAACGTCCTGACTTTC
CDR3 protein: CASSSPRSGANVLTF

J gene: TRBJ2-7
V gene: TRBV7-2
clone size: few
D gene: TRBD1
CDR3 DNA: TGTGCCAGCAGCTTAGGGACAGGGATCGACGAGCAGTACTTC
CDR3 protein: CASSLGTGIDEQYF

J gene: TRBJ2-1
V gene: TRBV24-1
clone size: -
D gene: -
CDR3 DNA: TGTGCCACCAGTTATAGGGGCTCCTACAATGAGCAGTTCTTC
CDR3 protein: CATSYRGSYNEQFF

J gene: TRBJ1-2
V gene: TRBV5-1
clone size: -
D gene: -
CDR3 DNA: TGCGCCAGCAGTTTCGGGGAAAATGGCTACACCTTC
CDR3 protein: CASSFGENGYTF

J gene: TRBJ2-5
V gene: TRBV23-1
clone size: many
D gene: -
CDR3 DNA: TGCGCCAGCAGTCAGGCAGGGCTTACTAAAGAGACCCAGTACTTC
CDR3 protein: CASSQAGLTKETQYF

J gene: TRBJ2-3
V gene: TRBV19
clone size: -
D gene: -
CDR3 DNA: TGTGCCAGTAGAACGGACGTTATTACAGATACGCAGTATTTT
CDR3 protein: CASRTDVITDTQYF

J gene: TRBJ2-7
V gene: TRBV9
clone size: few
D gene: TRBD1
CDR3 DNA: TGTGCCAGCAGCGTAGGATTAGGACAGGGGGCTCCCGAGCAGTACTTC
CDR3 protein: CASSVGLGQGAPEQYF

J gene: TRBJ1-1
V gene: TRBV29-1
clone size: many
D gene: -
CDR3 DNA: TGCAGCGTTGAAGTCATGGAGAGGAACACTGAAGCTTTCTTT
CDR3 protein: CSVEVMERNTEAFF

J gene: TRBJ2-3
V gene: TRBV7-9
clone size: many
D gene: -
CDR3 DNA: TGTGCCAGCAGCTTACCGCAGGTGGGGTCTAGCACAGATACGCAGTATTTT
CDR3 protein: CASSLPQVGSSTDTQYF

J gene: TRBJ2-1
V gene: TRBV7-8
clone size: few
D gene: TRBD2
CDR3 DNA: TGTGCCAGCACCCTGACTAGCGGGGGGGCAAATGAGCAGTTCTTC
CDR3 protein: CASTLTSGGANEQFF

J gene: TRBJ2-5
V gene: TRBV2
clone size: -
D gene: -
CDR3 DNA: TGTGCCAGCAGACGCACCGTGATAGGGGCGGAGACCCAGTACTTC
CDR3 protein: CASRRTVIGAETQYF

J gene: TRBJ1-4
V gene: TRBV6-6
clone size: few
D gene: TRBD1
CDR3 DNA: TGTGCCAGCAGTTATAGGGACAGGGAACTGTTTTTT
CDR3 protein: CASSYRDRELFF

J gene: TRBJ1-6
V gene: TRBV4-2
clone size: few
D gene: -
CDR3 DNA: TGTGCCAGCAGCCAAGATCGTAACGGTAATTCACCCCTCCACTTT
CDR3 protein: CASSQDRNGNSPLHF

J gene: TRBJ2-3
V gene: TRBV3-1
clone size: -
D gene: -
CDR3 DNA: TGTGCCAGCAGCCTGGCCTCCAGAGGGGGGGCAACAGATACGCAGTATTTT
CDR3 protein: CASSLASRGGATDTQYF

J gene: TRBJ2-3
V gene: TRBV5-1
clone size: -
D gene: TRBD2
CDR3 DNA: TGCGCCAGCAGCCTACGGACTAGCGAGACAGATACGCAGTATTTT
CDR3 protein: CASSLRTSETDTQYF

J gene: TRBJ1-1
V gene: TRBV29-1
clone size: -
D gene: -
CDR3 DNA: TGCAGCGTTGATCGGACAGCCATGAACACTGAAGCTTTCTTT
CDR3 protein: CSVDRTAMNTEAFF

J gene: TRBJ2-5
V gene: TRBV9
clone size: many
D gene: TRBD2
CDR3 DNA: TGTGCCAGCAGCTCCTATAGCGGGGGCCCCGCGGAGACCCAGTACTTC
CDR3 protein: CASSSYSGGPAETQYF

J gene: TRBJ2-7
V gene: TRBV7-9
clone size: many
D gene: -
CDR3 DNA: TGTGCCAGCAGCCCTACGTACTCCTACGAGCAGTACTTC
CDR3 protein: CASSPTYSYEQYF

J gene: TRBJ2-4
V gene: TRBV23-1
clone size: many
D gene: -
CDR3 DNA: TGCGCCAGCAGTCATGGGTTTGCCAAAAACATTCAGTACTTC
CDR3 protein: CASSHGFAKNIQYF

J gene: TRBJ1-2
V gene: TRBV29-1
clone size: -
D gene: -
CDR3 DNA: TGCAGCGTTGAAGGCGAAGTGGCTGACTATGGCTACACCTTC
CDR3 protein: CSVEGEVADYGYTF

J gene: TRBJ2-2
V gene: TRBV7-9
clone size: -
D gene: TRBD2
CDR3 DNA: TGTGCCAGCAGCTTAGAACGCGGGGGGCTGAGGACCGGGGAGCTGTTTTTT
CDR3 protein: CASSLERGGLRTGELFF

J gene: TRBJ1-1
V gene: TRBV7-9
clone size: -
D gene: TRBD1
CDR3 DNA: TGTGCCAGCAGCCCGAGAGGACAGGTTATGAACACTGAAGCTTTCTTT
CDR3 protein: CASSPRGQVMNTEAFF